The 10 T cell receptor beta chains in this list originate from one sample, sequenced in a study of blood T cell repertoires in COVID-19. Measured with immunoSEQ multiplex PCR; TCRdb has only the in-frame clones, and not every one. The sample consists of 200,000 to 250,000 clones, around 86% of them appearing once. The sample consisted of peripheral blood. These TCRs come from a woman aged 80 or older with COVID-19, enrolled during active disease.

The chain is built from TRBV18 and TRBJ1-1; 7 bases are a match to TRBD1. V dropped 4 bases and J dropped 4; count of bases not matched to a gene: 9. The CDR3 is made up of 15 amino acids. Germline V lookup: CDR1 KGHSH, CDR2 LQKENI. The CDR3 is CASSRQGDAGTEAFF. For the CDR3, the DNA is TGTGCCAGCTCACGACAGGGTGATGCGGGCACTGAAGCTTTCTTT.

The chain employs TRBV6-5 and TRBJ1-2, with D unclear. Germline CDR1 is MNHEY and CDR2 is SVGAGI. Deletions cut 0 bases from V and 5 bases from J, with 7 bases between. The CDR3 contains 13 residues. The CDR3 nucleotides are TGTGCCAGCAGTTACTCGAGGCAGTATGGCTACACCTTC. Translation gives CASSYSRQYGYTF.

The chain recombines TRBV5-1 with TRBJ2-3, with a possible D match to TRBD2 (6 bases). The ends were cut back, 2 bases at V and 1 base at J, with 11 bases in the middle. The CDR3 spans 15 residues. Germline CDR1 SGHRS, CDR2 YFSETQ. The CDR3 protein is CASSFSGKGTDTQYF. CDR3 sequence (DNA): TGCGCCAGCAGCTTTAGCGGTAAGGGCACAGATACGCAGTATTTT. The whole variable domain, remainder taken from reference TRBV5-1 and TRBJ2-3, is KAGVTQTPRYLIKTRGQQVTLSCSPISGHRSVSWYQQTPGQGLQFLFEYFSETQRNKGNFPGRFSGRQFSNSRSEMNVSTLELGDSALYLCASSFSGKGTDTQYFGPGTRLTVL.

The CDR3: CASSPGDRGTDTQYF. CDR3 coding DNA: TGTGCCAGCTCACCAGGGGACAGGGGCACAGATACGCAGTATTTT. This chain connects TRBV18 to TRBJ2-3, with 9 bases identical to TRBD1. Germline values: CDR1 KGHSH, CDR2 LQKENI. J gave up 1 base and V 2 bases, and 1 base lay outside the gene matches. The CDR3 extends over 15 amino acids.

This chain links TRBV5-4 with TRBJ2-6; no clear D gene. Trimming took 4 bases from V and 0 from J, leaving 8 bases between them. The CDR3 has 15 amino acids. Germline-derived CDR1 and CDR2 are SGHNT and YYREEE (reference sequence). The CDR3 region has the DNA TGTGCCAGCAGCCCGCAGTTCTCTGGGGCCAACGTCCTGACTTTC. Translation gives CASSPQFSGANVLTF.

The chain employs TRBV3-1 (or the pseudogene TRBV3-2) and TRBJ1-6, with TRBD1 matching over 8 bases. The V segment lost 4 bases and the J segment 5 bases; nucleotides outside the gene matches: 7. This CDR3 contains 16 residues. CDR1 is LGHDT, CDR2 YNNKEL, per germline (reference sequence). Here the CDR3 reads CASSRRTGRDNSPLHF. CDR3 DNA: TGTGCCAGCAGCCGTCGGACAGGGCGGGATAATTCACCCCTCCACTTT.

The CDR3 is CASSLRGVYSGNTIYF. In DNA form, the CDR3 reads TGTGCCAGCAGCTTGCGGGGGGTTTATTCTGGAAACACCATATATTTT. The V and J genes are TRBV5-6 and TRBJ1-3; weak D call: TRBD1 (5 bases). V was cut by 1 base and J by 1 base, with 12 bases left in between. Looked up from germline, CDR1 is SGHDT and CDR2 is YYEEEE. The CDR3 loop spans 16 amino acids.

The chain recombines TRBV12-3 or TRBV12-4 with TRBJ1-1; TRBD1 is a possible D gene (6 bases). Trimming took off 3 bases at V and 10 bases at J, with 15 bases between the two ends. The CDR3 length is 13 residues. The chain's CDR3 is CASSLNRVGVAFF. The CDR3 DNA sequence: TGTGCCAGCAGTTTGAACAGGGTCGGTGTAGCTTTCTTT.

This chain uses TRBV28 with TRBJ1-2, with D possibly TRBD1 on 5 matching bases. V lost 6 bases and J lost 3, with 17 bases in between. The V gene's germline CDR1 is MDHEN and CDR2 SYDVKM. The CDR3 is made up of 15 amino acids. The CDR3 sequence: CASRTAGLVDYGYTF. The DNA of the CDR3 is TGTGCCAGCAGAACCGCGGGACTCGTGGACTATGGCTACACCTTC.

This clone has a single count. DNA for the CDR3: TGTGCCAGCAGCCCCCAGGCCGCCAATTCACCCCTCCACTTT. Residues: CASSPQAANSPLHF. This rearrangement joins TRBV6-4 to TRBJ1-6; D remains ambiguous. The CDR3 is 14 residues long. CDR1 MRHNA and CDR2 SNTAGT come from the germline V gene. V was pared by 6 bases and J by 7 bases, with 13 bases between.